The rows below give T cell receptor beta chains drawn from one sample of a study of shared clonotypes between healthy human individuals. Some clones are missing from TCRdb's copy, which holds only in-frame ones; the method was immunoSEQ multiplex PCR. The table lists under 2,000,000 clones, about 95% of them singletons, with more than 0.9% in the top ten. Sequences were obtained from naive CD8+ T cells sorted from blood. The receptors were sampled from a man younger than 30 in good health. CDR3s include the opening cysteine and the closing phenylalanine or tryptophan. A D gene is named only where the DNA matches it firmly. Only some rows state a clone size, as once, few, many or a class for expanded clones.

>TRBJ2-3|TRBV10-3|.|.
CAISLKGLDTQYF
TGTGCCATCAGTCTAAAGGGTCTGGATACGCAGTATTTT
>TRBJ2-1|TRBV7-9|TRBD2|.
CATQAGGYENEQFF
TGTGCCACTCAGGCGGGAGGTTACGAAAATGAGCAGTTCTTC
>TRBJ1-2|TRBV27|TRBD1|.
CASSFNQGDWGYTF
TGTGCCAGCAGTTTTAATCAGGGGGATTGGGGCTACACCTTC
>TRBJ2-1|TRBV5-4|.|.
CASSLDLDYNEQFF
TGTGCCAGCAGCTTGGACTTGGACTACAATGAGCAGTTCTTC
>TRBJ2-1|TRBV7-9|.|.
CASITQSRSYNEQFF
TGTGCCAGCATTACCCAAAGCCGCTCCTACAATGAGCAGTTCTTC
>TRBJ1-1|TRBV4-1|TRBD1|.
CASSPGTGGDNTEAFF
TGCGCCAGCAGCCCCGGGACAGGGGGAGACAACACTGAAGCTTTCTTT
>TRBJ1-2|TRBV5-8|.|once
CASSLSTSWSYTF
TGTGCCAGCAGCTTGTCGACAAGTTGGAGCTACACCTTC
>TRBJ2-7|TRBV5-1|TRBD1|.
CASSLPGQGVYEQYF
TGCGCCAGCAGCCTACCGGGACAGGGAGTTTACGAGCAGTACTTC
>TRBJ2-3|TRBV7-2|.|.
CASSSISSLSTDTQYF
TGTGCCAGCAGCTCAATCTCTAGCCTAAGCACAGATACGCAGTATTTT
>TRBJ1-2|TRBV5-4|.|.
CASSFSRSNYGYTF
TGTGCCAGCAGCTTCTCCAGATCTAACTATGGCTACACCTTC
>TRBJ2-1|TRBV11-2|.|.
CASSFDAYNEQFF
TGTGCCAGCAGCTTTGACGCCTACAATGAGCAGTTCTTC
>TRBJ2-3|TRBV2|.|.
CASSDSPGSTDTQYF
TGTGCCAGCAGTGATAGTCCCGGAAGCACAGATACGCAGTATTTT
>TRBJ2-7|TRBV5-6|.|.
CASSPGPGSYEQYF
TGTGCCAGCAGCCCGGGACCCGGCTCCTACGAGCAGTACTTC
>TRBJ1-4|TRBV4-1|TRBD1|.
CASSQDDRARATNEKLFF
TGCGCCAGCAGCCAAGACGACAGGGCCAGGGCAACTAATGAAAAACTGTTTTTT
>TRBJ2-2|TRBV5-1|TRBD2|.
CASSPGTSGPMNTGELFF
TGCGCCAGCAGCCCGGGGACTAGCGGCCCGATGAACACCGGGGAGCTGTTTTTT
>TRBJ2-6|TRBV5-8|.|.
CASRGREDFRANVLTF
TGTGCCAGCAGAGGTCGTGAAGACTTTAGGGCCAACGTCCTGACTTTC
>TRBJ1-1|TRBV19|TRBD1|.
CASSIGQGRTEAFF
TGTGCCAGTAGTATCGGACAGGGGCGGACTGAAGCTTTCTTT
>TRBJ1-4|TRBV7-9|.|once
CASSFTTATNEKLFF
TGTGCCAGCAGCTTTACGACAGCAACTAATGAAAAACTGTTTTTT
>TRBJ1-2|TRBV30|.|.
CAWEQEGIEGYTF
TGTGCCTGGGAGCAGGAGGGAATTGAGGGCTACACCTTC
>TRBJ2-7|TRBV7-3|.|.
CASSLDPQYEQYF
TGTGCCAGCAGCTTAGACCCACAATACGAGCAGTACTTC
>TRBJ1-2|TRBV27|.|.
CASSSPTNYGYTF
TGTGCCAGCAGCTCCCCGACCAACTATGGCTACACCTTC
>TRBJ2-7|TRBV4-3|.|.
CASSQDRTGLGLHEQYF
TGCGCCAGCAGCCAAGACAGAACCGGGCTCGGGCTTCACGAGCAGTACTTC
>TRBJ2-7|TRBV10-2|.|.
CASSEFTASYEQYF
TGCGCCAGCAGTGAGTTTACGGCCTCCTACGAGCAGTACTTC
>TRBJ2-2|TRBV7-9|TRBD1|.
CASRTTGVIGELFF
TGTGCCAGCAGAACGACAGGGGTTATCGGGGAGCTGTTTTTT
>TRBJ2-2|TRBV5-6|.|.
CASSYASGTDLLTGELFF
TGTGCCAGCAGCTACGCCTCCGGGACGGATCTACTCACCGGGGAGCTGTTTTTT
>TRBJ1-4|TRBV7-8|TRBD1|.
CASSLNMAGGHQTNEKLFF
TGTGCCAGCAGCTTAAATATGGCAGGGGGCCATCAAACTAATGAAAAACTGTTTTTT
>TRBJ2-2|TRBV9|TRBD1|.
CASSYRGDTGELFF
TGTGCCAGCAGCTACAGGGGTGACACCGGGGAGCTGTTTTTT